Below are 21 T cell receptor beta chains sequenced from a single sample in a study of early T cells in non-severe SARS-CoV-2 infection. MiXCR, applied by TCRdb to the 5' RACE reads, yields one record per CDR3 protein. This sample has around 40,000 distinct CDR3 sequences; roughly 5.7% occur once, and the top ten carry approximately 5%. The specimen sequenced was whole blood. These receptor sequences come from an adult who was a healthcare worker with PCR-confirmed SARS-CoV-2 infection or an uninfected control (not recorded which).

This clonotype has ten or more counts. V is TRBV20-1 and J is TRBJ2-4; 7 bases agree with TRBD2. CDR1 DFQATT and CDR2 SNEGSKA come from the germline V gene (reference sequence). The CDR3 contains 13 residues. Trimming cost V 7 bases and J 8 bases; bases outside gene matches: 11. This CDR3 reads CSVRRTSDDIQYF. CDR3 nucleotides: TGCAGTGTCAGACGTACTAGCGATGACATTCAGTACTTC.

This clonotype occurred many times. This chain links TRBV24-1 with TRBJ2-2, with a possible D match to TRBD1 (6 bases). The CDR3 spans 18 residues. V shed 1 base and J shed 4 bases, with 18 bases lying between them. The germline V gene has CDR1 KGHDR and CDR2 SFDVKD. The CDR3 DNA is TGTGCCACCAGTGATTTTCGCTCCGGTTCAGGGGTCACCGGGGAGCTGTTTTTT. Translated, it gives CATSDFRSGSGVTGELFF.

Worth noting for this clonotype: A single base separates this from a much larger clone, so it may be a read error. The V call is TRBV15, the J call TRBJ1-5; D call uncertain. The germline gives CDR1 LNHNV, CDR2 YYDKDF (reference sequence). The CDR3 extends over 12 amino acids. The CDR3 DNA reads TGTGCCACCAGAAATAGCAATCCGCCCCAGCATTTT. It specifies CATRNSNPPQHF.

This clonotype was recorded many times. The V call is TRBV20-1, the J call TRBJ2-1, with TRBD2 matching over 10 bases. Germline loops: CDR1 DFQATT, CDR2 SNEGSKA (reference sequence). V lost 3 bases to trimming and J lost 8 bases; unmatched junction nucleotides: 16. CDR3 size: 17 residues. CDR3 region: CSASKREGQIGVYEQFF. As DNA, the CDR3 is TGCAGTGCTAGTAAGCGGGAGGGCCAGATTGGGGTTTATGAGCAGTTCTTC.

This clonotype has only a few counts. This chain links TRBV28 with TRBJ1-6, with TRBD1 as a possible D gene (6 bases). Per germline, CDR1 MDHEN and CDR2 SYDVKM. The CDR3 is 14 amino acids. V dropped 5 bases and J dropped 7 bases, with 12 bases sitting between them. The CDR3 loop is CASSLGGTNSPLHF. The CDR3, as DNA: TGTGCCAGCAGTCTAGGGGGTACGAATTCACCCCTCCACTTT.

The chain combines TRBV29-1 with TRBJ2-7; D may match TRBD1 or TRBD2 (5 bases each). The CDR3 has 15 amino acids. The V gene's germline CDR1 is SQVTM and CDR2 ANQGSEA. Deletions cut 5 bases from V and 2 bases from J, with 19 bases between. The CDR3 DNA follows: TGCAGCGTTACCCCCGGGACCTTAACTCCCTACGAGCAGTACTTC. Translating it yields CSVTPGTLTPYEQYF.

In its sample, this clonotype was seen a few times. The chain uses TRBV7-2 and TRBJ2-6; D not certain. The germline V gene encodes CDR1 SGHTA and CDR2 FQGNSA. Trimming shortened V by 5 bases and J by 4 bases, and 12 bases separated the two germline ends. The CDR3 sequence is 15 residues long. The CDR3 protein is CASSVYSSGANVLTF. CDR3 DNA: TGTGCCAGCAGCGTCTATTCGTCGGGGGCCAACGTCCTGACTTTC.

This clonotype appeared many times. This rearrangement joins TRBV20-1 to TRBJ2-1, with 11 bases aligning to TRBD2. Germline V CDR1 and CDR2: DFQATT, SNEGSKA (reference sequence). After removal of 6 bases from V and 3 bases from J, the junction contained 7 bases not matched to a gene. CDR3 length: 15 amino acids. CDR3 residues: CSARRGTSGYNEQFF. DNA of the CDR3: TGCAGTGCGCGACGAGGGACTAGCGGCTACAATGAGCAGTTCTTC.

This clonotype has a handful of counts. The chain joins TRBV20-1 to TRBJ2-7; D not resolved. The CDR3 runs to 15 residues. Per germline, CDR1 DFQATT and CDR2 SNEGSKA (reference sequence). Trimming shortened V by 0 bases and J by 4 bases, and 16 bases separated the two germline ends. Here the CDR3 reads CSARDLRALTYEQYF. CDR3 nucleotides: TGCAGTGCTAGAGATTTAAGGGCGCTGACTTACGAGCAGTACTTC.

This clonotype showed up just a few times. V and J are TRBV7-2 and TRBJ1-2, with TRBD1 as a possible D gene (5 bases). V dropped 3 bases and J dropped 6 bases, with 14 bases sitting between them. The germline V gene encodes CDR1 SGHTA and CDR2 FQGNSA. The CDR3 length is 14 residues. The CDR3 DNA is TGTGCCAGCAGCTTTGAGACAGACTACCATGGCTACACCTTC. It specifies CASSFETDYHGYTF.

This clonotype was found many times. The chain recombines TRBV6-6 with TRBJ2-1; 13 nucleotides match TRBD2. This CDR3 has 13 amino acids. After removal of 11 bases from V and 8 bases from J, the junction contained 6 bases not matched to a gene. Germline V gives CDR1 MNHNY, CDR2 SVGAGI (reference sequence). Written as DNA, the CDR3 is TGTGCCTACAGGACTAGCGGGAGCGATGAGCAGTTCTTC. It yields the protein CAYRTSGSDEQFF.

This clonotype was picked up many times. The chain carries TRBV7-6 and TRBJ2-7; D not resolved. The V gene lost 5 bases and the J gene lost 4 bases, with 12 bases spanning the gap. The CDR3 contains 13 residues. CDR1 and CDR2 (germline): SGHVS, FNYEAQ. In DNA form, the CDR3 reads TGTGCCAGCAGCCCCCGACCCCAATACGAGCAGTACTTC. Encoded protein: CASSPRPQYEQYF. Variable domain in full (rest from reference TRBV7-6 and TRBJ2-7): GAGVSQSPRYKVTKRGQDVALRCDPISGHVSLYWYRQALGQGPEFLTYFNYEAQQDKSGLPNDRFSAERPEGSISTLTIQRTEQRDSAMYRCASSPRPQYEQYFGPGTRLTVT.

In this sample, this clonotype turned up many times. For the CDR3, the DNA is TGCGCCAGCAGCCCGGGACTAGCGGGAGCCTACGAGCAGTACTTC. This codes for CASSPGLAGAYEQYF. This chain joins TRBV5-1 and TRBJ2-7; 14 bases fit TRBD2. J lost 2 bases, V lost 4 bases, and 2 bases had no gene match. The CDR3 has 15 amino acids. Germline values: CDR1 SGHRS, CDR2 YFSETQ.

This clonotype was counted once. A much larger clone lies one base from this, so it may be a read error. The chain uses TRBV5-8 and TRBJ1-2; D is unresolved. Germline V gene sequence: CDR1 SGHTS, CDR2 YDEGEE. The length of the CDR3 is 14 residues. The CDR3 is CVSSLLGQSGGYTF. The CDR3, as DNA: TGTGTCAGCAGCCTCCTCGGCCAATCGGGGGGCTACACCTTC. Drawing the rest from reference TRBV5-8 and TRBJ1-2, the complete variable domain is EAGVTQSPTHLIKTRGQQATLRCSPISGHTSVYWYQQALGLGLQFLLWYDEGEERNRGNFPPRFSGRQFPNYSSELNVNALELEDSALYLCVSSLLGQSGGYTFGSGTRLTVV.

A few counts support this clonotype. The gene calls are TRBV7-6 and TRBJ2-1; 14 bases map to TRBD2. The CDR3 is 20 amino acids. Germline trimming cut 5 bases from V and 8 bases from J; bases unmatched to any gene: 20. Germline assignment: CDR1 SGHVS and CDR2 FNYEAQ. The CDR3 loop is CASSQTYTGLAGAGNHEQFF. The CDR3 region has the DNA TGTGCCAGCAGCCAAACGTATACGGGACTAGCGGGAGCCGGGAACCATGAGCAGTTCTTC.

This clonotype was counted many times. The chain's CDR3 is CSARGVQGAGETQYF. The CDR3, as DNA: TGCAGTGCTAGAGGCGTCCAGGGGGCCGGGGAGACCCAGTACTTC. J is TRBJ2-5 and V is TRBV20-1; 8 nucleotides match TRBD1. The CDR3 contains 15 residues. Germline V lookup: CDR1 DFQATT, CDR2 SNEGSKA (reference sequence). V shed 1 base, J shed 5 bases, and the junction held 9 bases outside the gene matches.

V and J are TRBV5-4 and TRBJ1-6, with a weak D call TRBD1 (5 bases). The germline V and J ends were trimmed by 0 bases and 10 bases, with 14 bases remaining between them. The CDR3 totals 15 residues. Germline CDR1 is SGHNT and CDR2 is YYREEE (reference sequence). CDR3 in amino acids: CASSLEWGRGSPLHF. In DNA form, the CDR3 reads TGTGCCAGCAGCTTGGAATGGGGACGTGGGTCACCCCTCCACTTT.

This clonotype was seen many times. This chain joins TRBV20-1 and TRBJ2-5, with 9 bases lining up with TRBD2. The germline CDR1 and CDR2 sequences are DFQATT and SNEGSKA (reference sequence). The length of the CDR3 is 13 residues. The V and J ends lost 6 bases and 5 bases, in that order; junction bases with no gene match: 7. CDR3 residues: CSAPIAGDETQYF. CDR3 sequence (DNA): TGCAGTGCACCAATAGCGGGAGACGAGACCCAGTACTTC.

This clonotype was seen ten or more times. The DNA of the CDR3 is TGTGCCAGCAGTTCCGGGACTCAGATAAGCACAGATACGCAGTATTTT. This sequence encodes CASSSGTQISTDTQYF. The chain links TRBV27 to TRBJ2-3; tentatively, D is TRBD2 (6 bases). The CDR3 sequence is 16 residues long. V lost 4 bases to trimming and J lost 0 bases, with 14 bases between them. The germline CDR1 and CDR2 sequences are MNHEY and SMNVEV (reference sequence).

This clonotype appeared a few times. The V call is TRBV3-1, the J call TRBJ2-3; D is tentatively TRBD1 or TRBD2 (6 bases each). The CDR3 runs to 13 residues. Trimming removed 6 bases at V and 5 bases at J, with 12 bases between. Germline V gene data show CDR1 as LGHDT and CDR2 as YNNKEL (reference sequence). The CDR3 spells CASSSGGGDTQYF. The DNA for the CDR3 is TGTGCCAGCAGTTCCGGAGGGGGAGATACGCAGTATTTT.

Regarding this clonotype: This may come from a read error, since a much larger clone is one base off. V gene TRBV2 combines with J gene TRBJ2-3; TRBD1 is a possible D gene (6 bases). The CDR3 length is 13 residues. V lost 10 bases, J lost 5 bases, and 16 bases lay in between. Germline V CDR1 and CDR2: SNHLY, FYNNEI. CDR3 in amino acids: CANTRGWGDTQYF. In nucleotides, the CDR3 is TGTGCCAACACCAGGGGCTGGGGAGATACGCAGTATTTT.